This T cell receptor (beta chain) was profiled in a study of cytomegalovirus exposure and HLA in healthy donors. Study-level results: Reportedly, fewer N-insertions than the approximately 680-donor mean appeared in an Asian-associated ancestry cluster in a later analysis. DRB1 had the most TCR associations and HLA-C the fewest, a later analysis found, with rates varying by HLA locus. The investigators catalogued 150 to 200 TCR beta chains as cytomegalovirus-associated.

The PCR made use of 60 Vbeta and 13 Jbeta primers. The data were produced by immunoSEQ multiplex PCR, yet TCRdb's version contains in-frame clones alone and is incomplete. The sample shows 130,000 or so clones, about 8.5% of them seen only once. On this clone: Its target is unknown.

The source is a middle-aged man in good health and CMV-seronegative. Sequenced sample: PBMCs.

CDR3 in DNA: TGTGCCAGCAGTCCCCTGGGCAATCCCATTCAGTACTTC. It yields the protein CASSPLGNPIQYF. The chain uses TRBV28 and TRBJ2-4; no firm D call. The V gene's germline CDR1 is MDHEN and CDR2 SYDVKM. Trimming left V 5 bases short and J 9 bases short, with 14 bases between. CDR3 length: 13 amino acids.